This TCR beta chain was obtained from a study of blood T cell repertoires in COVID-19. TCRdb's table, derived via immunoSEQ multiplex PCR, lists solely in-frame clones and lacks some. The sample shows some 160,000 clones, 80% to 90% of them seen only once. The CDR3 is made up of 15 amino acids. Trimming removed 2 bases from V and 7 bases from J; junction bases left unmatched: 5. Germline loops: CDR1 LGHNA, CDR2 YNFKEQ. V is TRBV4-2 and J is TRBJ1-4, with 9 bases matching TRBD1. The clonotype was recovered from an older woman with acute or convalescent COVID-19. What was sequenced was peripheral blood. The CDR3 sequence is CASSQPQGASEKLFF. CDR3 coding DNA: TGTGCCAGCAGCCAACCACAGGGGGCAAGTGAAAAACTGTTTTTT.